This T cell receptor beta chain is drawn from a study of blood T cell repertoires in COVID-19. For the study at large: Acute and convalescent COVID-19 specimens originated in the United States, Italy and Spain. T cells, B-cell-depleted T cells, or PBMCs provided the cDNA or gDNA that served as material.

In the authors' methods: How many nucleated cells were present was estimated from reference gene primer amplification. TCRdb's copy holds only in-frame clones and misses some; the assay was immunoSEQ multiplex PCR. V and J calls and clone size are those listed in that table; D and trimming were worked out from the DNA. The table has 250,000 to 350,000 clones, 70% to 90% seen once. This TCR was sampled from a woman in her 30s with active or convalescent COVID-19. Input material: peripheral blood.

CDR3 loop: CASSASVPDTQYF. The CDR3 bases are TGTGCCAGCTCGGCTAGCGTCCCAGATACGCAGTATTTT. The rearrangement links TRBV11-3 to TRBJ2-3, with a tentative D call TRBD2 (6 bases). The germline CDR1 and CDR2 sequences are SGHNT and YENEEA. This CDR3 spans 13 amino acids. The V and J ends lost 8 bases and 4 bases respectively, with 13 bases between them. The full variable domain, with the rest looked up from reference TRBV11-3 and TRBJ2-3, is EAGVVQSPRYKIIEKKQPVAFWCNPISGHNTLYWYLQNLGQGPELLIRYENEEAVDDSQLPKDRFSAERLKGVDSTLKIQPAELGDSAVYLCASSASVPDTQYFGPGTRLTVL.